This TCR beta chain was recovered during a study of beta chain bispecific antibodies for T cell cancers. Study results and caveats: After anti-TRBV12 rather than anti-CD19 exposure, TRBV12-3 made up 98.9% less of total TRBV signal. Most targeted TRBV signal came from the leukemia cell line cells, not normal T cells.

V lost 2 bases and J lost 1, with 7 bases in between. Per germline, CDR1 DFQATT and CDR2 SNEGSKA (reference sequence). The CDR3 consists of 13 residues. This clonotype was detected many times. The antigen is not known. Clonotype quantities came from unique molecular identifier barcode counts. TCRdb re-called the 5' RACE reads with MiXCR, one entry per CDR3 protein. The table includes roughly 19,000 distinct CDR3 sequences, just over 2% detected once. Blood mononuclear cells were expanded for 2 to 3 days using either OKT3 anti-CD3 antibody or CD3/CD28 beads. Culture medium contained IL-2 at 85 to 100 IU/ml and IL-7 at approximately 4.6 ng/ml.

The chain has TRBV20-1 and TRBJ2-3; D call uncertain. The sequence derives from a human donor in good health. Some clones in this sample may be carry-over from other donors' samples. This sample comprised healthy donor T cells cultured with leukemia cells, obtained from a culture containing a bispecific antibody targeting TCR Vbeta12. CDR3 region: CSARNFRTDTQYF. The DNA for the CDR3 is TGCAGTGCTAGAAACTTCCGCACAGATACGCAGTATTTT.